The 17 T cell receptor beta chains presented below share a single source sample, sequenced in a study of blood T cell repertoires in COVID-19. Libraries were prepared by immunoSEQ multiplex PCR; TCRdb keeps only in-frame clonotypes and omits some of them. The table lists nearly 100,000 clones, 70% to 85% of them singletons. Sequenced material: peripheral blood. These receptors all come from a woman aged 55-69 years with acute or convalescent COVID-19.

The chain recombines TRBV10-3 with TRBJ1-2; D possibly corresponds to TRBD1 (5 bases). Per the germline V gene, CDR1 is ENHRY and CDR2 is SYGVKD. The CDR3 has 12 residues. V gave up 4 bases and J gave up 5 bases, with 8 bases separating them. CDR3 DNA: TGTGCCATCAGTGGACAGCTTTATGGCTACACCTTC. Its translation: CAISGQLYGYTF.

V usage is TRBV14 and J usage is TRBJ1-1; no clear D gene. Germline V gene lookup returns CDR1 SGHDN and CDR2 FVKESK. V was clipped by 6 bases and J by 1 base, with 9 bases between them. This CDR3 has 13 amino acids. The CDR3 region is CASSRVRNTEAFF. The CDR3 DNA reads TGTGCCAGCAGTCGGGTCCGGAACACTGAAGCTTTCTTT.

The chain couples TRBV14 to TRBJ2-1; D is perhaps TRBD2 (5 bases). This CDR3 comprises 13 residues. Germline V gene sequence: CDR1 SGHDN, CDR2 FVKESK. V was cut by 4 bases and J by 5 bases, with 9 bases left in between. The CDR3 here is CASSRLGDNEQFF. CDR3 bases: TGTGCCAGCAGCCGGTTGGGAGACAATGAGCAGTTCTTC.

This chain connects TRBV5-1 to TRBJ2-7, with 9 bases lining up with TRBD1. After removal of 3 bases from V and 5 bases from J, the junction contained 3 bases not matched to a gene. This CDR3 is 13 amino acids long. Germline assignment: CDR1 SGHRS and CDR2 YFSETQ. The CDR3 here is CASSYRGRDEQYF. The CDR3 region has the DNA TGCGCCAGCAGCTACAGGGGGCGGGACGAGCAGTACTTC.

The genes are TRBV30 and TRBJ1-2, with D hard to call. This CDR3 contains 13 residues. Germline lookup yields CDR1 GTSNPN and CDR2 SVGIG (reference sequence). Deletions cut 2 bases from V and 6 bases from J, with 13 bases between. CDR3: CAWSLGLLDGYTF. In DNA form, the CDR3 reads TGTGCCTGGAGTCTTGGGCTGCTGGATGGCTACACCTTC.

The rearrangement links TRBV4-1 to TRBJ1-2; D may be TRBD1 (5 bases). The CDR3 contains 17 residues. Deletions cut 2 bases from V and 4 bases from J, with 20 bases between. The germline CDR1 and CDR2 sequences are MGHRA and YSYEKL. CDR3 in DNA: TGCGCCAGCAGCCAACCAGCCCCCTACGGGGGTGGCTATGGCTACACCTTC. Translation: CASSQPAPYGGGYGYTF.

The V gene is TRBV30, the J gene TRBJ1-3; D is undetermined. The CDR3 covers 16 residues. The germline gives CDR1 GTSNPN, CDR2 SVGIG (reference sequence). Trimming removed 4 bases at V and 4 bases at J, with 20 bases between. CDR3 in amino acids: CAWTLRAWVAGNTIYF. The DNA for the CDR3 is TGTGCCTGGACCCTAAGAGCTTGGGTAGCCGGAAACACCATATATTTT.

The chain carries TRBV19 and TRBJ1-2, with 8 bases aligning to TRBD1. Germline V lookup: CDR1 LNHDA, CDR2 SQIVND (reference sequence). Trimming cost V 7 bases and J 7 bases; bases outside gene matches: 8. This CDR3 is 13 amino acids long. Written as DNA, the CDR3 is TGTGCCAGTAAGGTGACAGGGGAGCGTGGCTACACCTTC. It yields the protein CASKVTGERGYTF.

The rearrangement links TRBV28 to TRBJ2-7; 8 bases are shared with TRBD1. J lost 4 bases, V lost 3 bases, and 5 bases had no gene match. The CDR3 loop spans 14 amino acids. Germline CDR1 and CDR2: MDHEN and SYDVKM. The CDR3 protein is CASSLGQAFYEQYF. CDR3 nucleotide sequence: TGTGCCAGCAGTTTGGGACAGGCCTTTTACGAGCAGTACTTC.

The chain links TRBV7-9 to TRBJ2-7; tentative D call: TRBD2 (5 bases). The CDR3 contains 13 residues. Germline CDR1 and CDR2: SEHNR and FQNEAQ (reference sequence). V was shortened by 5 bases and J by 4 bases, with 12 bases between the two germline ends. The CDR3 DNA is TGTGCCAGCAGCCGAGGAGGATATTACGAGCAGTACTTC. It is translated as CASSRGGYYEQYF.

The gene calls are TRBV15 and TRBJ1-4, with a weak D call TRBD1 (6 bases). V lost 1 base to trimming and J lost 7 bases, with 10 bases between them. This CDR3 is built from 14 residues. CDR1 LNHNV and CDR2 YYDKDF come from the germline V gene (reference sequence). The CDR3 DNA reads TGTGCCACCAGCAGAGGCAGGGGCGGTGAAAAACTGTTTTTT. Translation gives CATSRGRGGEKLFF.

This clone has just a few counts. The rearrangement uses TRBV11-2 and TRBJ1-2; D is ambiguous. V gave up 5 bases and J gave up 3 bases, with 10 bases separating them. The CDR3 covers 13 residues. Germline V gene sequence: CDR1 SGHAT, CDR2 FQNNGV. The CDR3 bases are TGTGCCAGCAGCCCCCGAGCTGACTATGGCTACACCTTC. It specifies CASSPRADYGYTF.

Turning to this clone: A junction end diverges from the germline sequence, so it may reflect a read error. The rearrangement links TRBV7-3 to TRBJ2-5, with TRBD2 matching over 8 bases. The CDR3 totals 13 residues. The germline CDR1 and CDR2 sequences are SGHTA and FQGTGA. This CDR3 is CASSLSARGAWNF. In DNA form, the CDR3 reads TGTGCCAGCAGCTTAAGTGCGCGGGGGGCCTGGAACTTC.

This chain connects TRBV19 to TRBJ1-2, with 7 bases matching TRBD1. Germline lookup yields CDR1 LNHDA and CDR2 SQIVND (reference sequence). V gave up 6 bases and J gave up 8 bases; unmatched junction bases: 6. The CDR3 runs 12 residues. The CDR3 DNA follows: TGTGCCAGTAGGCGACAGGGTAAGGGCTACACCTTC. Residues: CASRRQGKGYTF.

This sequence joins TRBV6-5 and TRBJ1-5, with 9 nucleotides matching TRBD1. The ends lost 6 bases at V and 3 bases at J; junction bases unmatched: 6. The CDR3 extends over 15 amino acids. Germline V lookup: CDR1 MNHEY, CDR2 SVGAGI. The CDR3 DNA is TGTGCCAGCAGACCCGGGACAGGGATCAATCAGCCCCAGCATTTT. This sequence encodes CASRPGTGINQPQHF.

The rearrangement joins TRBV19 to TRBJ1-4, with 9 nucleotides matching TRBD1. The CDR3 extends over 16 amino acids. CDR1 and CDR2 (germline): LNHDA, SQIVND (reference sequence). With 3 bases clipped from V and 5 bases from J, the junction kept 7 bases outside the gene matches. CDR3 loop: CASSISTGTGNEKLFF. The CDR3 coding sequence is TGTGCCAGTAGTATTTCCACCGGGACAGGGAATGAAAAACTGTTTTTT.

This clone occurred a few times. The CDR3 here is CASSSASGGEQYF. The CDR3 DNA sequence: TGCGCCAGCAGCTCAGCATCGGGTGGGGAGCAGTACTTC. The chain uses TRBV4-1 and TRBJ2-7; D remains unclear. This CDR3 has 13 residues. Trimming took off 5 bases at V and 7 bases at J, with 15 bases between the two ends. CDR1 and CDR2 (germline): MGHRA, YSYEKL.